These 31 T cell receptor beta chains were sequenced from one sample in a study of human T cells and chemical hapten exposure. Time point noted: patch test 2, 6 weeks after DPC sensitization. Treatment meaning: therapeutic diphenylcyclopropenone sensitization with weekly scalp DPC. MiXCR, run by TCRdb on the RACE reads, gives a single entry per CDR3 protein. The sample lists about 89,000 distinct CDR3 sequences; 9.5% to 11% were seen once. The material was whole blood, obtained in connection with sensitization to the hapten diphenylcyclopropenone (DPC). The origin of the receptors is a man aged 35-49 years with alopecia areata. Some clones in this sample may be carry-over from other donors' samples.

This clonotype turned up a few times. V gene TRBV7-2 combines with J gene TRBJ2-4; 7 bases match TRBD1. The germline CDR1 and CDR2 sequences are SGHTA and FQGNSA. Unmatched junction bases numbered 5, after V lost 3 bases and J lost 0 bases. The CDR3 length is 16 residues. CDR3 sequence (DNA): TGTGCCAGCAGCTTTACAGGGGTTCTAGCCAAAAACATTCAGTACTTC. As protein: CASSFTGVLAKNIQYF.

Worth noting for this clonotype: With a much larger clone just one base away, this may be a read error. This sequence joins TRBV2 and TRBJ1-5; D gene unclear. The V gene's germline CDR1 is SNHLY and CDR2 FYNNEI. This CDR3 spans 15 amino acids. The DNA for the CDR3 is TGTGCCAGCAGTGAGACAAGTTATAGCAATCAGCCCCAGAATTTT. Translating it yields CASSETSYSNQPQNF.

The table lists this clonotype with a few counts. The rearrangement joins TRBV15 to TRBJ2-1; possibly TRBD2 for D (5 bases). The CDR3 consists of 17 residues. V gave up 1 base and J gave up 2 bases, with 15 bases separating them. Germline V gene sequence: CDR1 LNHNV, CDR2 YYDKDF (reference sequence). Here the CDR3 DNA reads TGTGCCACCAGCAGAGCGGATGGGAGCACCCCCTACAATGAGCAGTTCTTC. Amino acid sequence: CATSRADGSTPYNEQFF.

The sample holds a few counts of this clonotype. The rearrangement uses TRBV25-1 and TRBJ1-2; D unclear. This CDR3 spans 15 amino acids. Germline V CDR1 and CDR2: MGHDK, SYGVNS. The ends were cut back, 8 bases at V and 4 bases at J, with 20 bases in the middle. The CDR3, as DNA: TGTGCCAGCTCCCCCCCGGGGTCCGGAGTCTATGGCTACACCTTC. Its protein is CASSPPGSGVYGYTF.

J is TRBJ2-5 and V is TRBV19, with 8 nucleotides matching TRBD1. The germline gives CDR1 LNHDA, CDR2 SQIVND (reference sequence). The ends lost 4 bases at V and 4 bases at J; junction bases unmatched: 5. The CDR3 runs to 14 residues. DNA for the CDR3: TGTGCCAGTAGTAACAGGGGGTTACGAGAGACCCAGTACTTC. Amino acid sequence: CASSNRGLRETQYF.

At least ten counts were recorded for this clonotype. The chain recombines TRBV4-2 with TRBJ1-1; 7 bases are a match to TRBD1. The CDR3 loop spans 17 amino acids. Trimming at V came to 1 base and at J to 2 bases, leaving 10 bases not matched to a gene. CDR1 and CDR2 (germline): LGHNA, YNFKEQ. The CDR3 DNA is TGTGCCAGCAGCCAAGCCTATTGGACAGGAAGTAACACTGAAGCTTTCTTT. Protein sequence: CASSQAYWTGSNTEAFF.

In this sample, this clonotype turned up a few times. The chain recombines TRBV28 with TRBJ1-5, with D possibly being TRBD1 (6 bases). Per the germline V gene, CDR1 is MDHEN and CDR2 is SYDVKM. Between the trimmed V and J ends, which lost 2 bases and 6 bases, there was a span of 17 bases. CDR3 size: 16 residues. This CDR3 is CASSLMRGGSSQPQHF. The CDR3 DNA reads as TGTGCCAGCAGTTTAATGAGGGGGGGGTCGAGTCAGCCCCAGCATTTT.

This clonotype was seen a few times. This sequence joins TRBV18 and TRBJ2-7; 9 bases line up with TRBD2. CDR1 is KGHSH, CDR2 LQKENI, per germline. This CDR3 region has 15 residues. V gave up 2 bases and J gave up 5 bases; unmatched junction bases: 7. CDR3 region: CASSPGSGSSNEQYF. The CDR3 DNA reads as TGTGCCAGCTCACCAGGTAGCGGGAGTAGCAACGAGCAGTACTTC. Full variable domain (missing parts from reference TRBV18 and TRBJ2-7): NAGVMQNPRHLVRRRGQEARLRCSPMKGHSHVYWYRQLPEEGLKFMVYLQKENIIDESGMPKERFSAEFPKEGPSILRIQQVVRGDSAAYFCASSPGSGSSNEQYFGPGTRLTVT.

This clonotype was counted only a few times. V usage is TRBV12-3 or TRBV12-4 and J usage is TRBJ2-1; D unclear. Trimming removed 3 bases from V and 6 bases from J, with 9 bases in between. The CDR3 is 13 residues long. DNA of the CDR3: TGTGCCAGCAGTTTGAGGCGGACCAATGAGCAGTTCTTC. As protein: CASSLRRTNEQFF.

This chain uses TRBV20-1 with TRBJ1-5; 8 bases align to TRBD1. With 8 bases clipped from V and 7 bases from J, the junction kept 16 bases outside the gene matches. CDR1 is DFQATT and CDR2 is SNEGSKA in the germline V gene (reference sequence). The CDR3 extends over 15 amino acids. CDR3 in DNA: TGCAGTTCGACCGAATCACAGGGGGTTAACCAGCCCCAGCATTTT. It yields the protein CSSTESQGVNQPQHF.

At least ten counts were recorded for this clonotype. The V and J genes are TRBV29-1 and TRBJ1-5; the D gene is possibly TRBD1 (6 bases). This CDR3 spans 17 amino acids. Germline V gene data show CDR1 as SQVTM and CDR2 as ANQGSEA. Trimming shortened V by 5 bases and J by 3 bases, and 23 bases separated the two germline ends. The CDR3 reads CSVTTTSGHSFNQPQHF. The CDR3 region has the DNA TGCAGCGTTACCACGACGTCGGGACACAGCTTCAATCAGCCCCAGCATTTT.

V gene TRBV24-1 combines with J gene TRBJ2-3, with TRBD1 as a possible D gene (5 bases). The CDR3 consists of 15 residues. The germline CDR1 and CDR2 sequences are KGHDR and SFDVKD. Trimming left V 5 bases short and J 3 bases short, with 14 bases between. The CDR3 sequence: CATSGAGPGTDTQYF. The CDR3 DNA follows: TGTGCCACCAGTGGGGCAGGGCCTGGAACAGATACGCAGTATTTT.

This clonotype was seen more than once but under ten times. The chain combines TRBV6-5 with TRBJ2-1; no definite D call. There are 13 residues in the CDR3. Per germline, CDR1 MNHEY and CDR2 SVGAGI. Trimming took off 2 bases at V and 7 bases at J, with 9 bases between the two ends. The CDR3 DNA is TGTGCCAGCAGTTACCCCCTGGGGAATGAGCAGTTCTTC. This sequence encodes CASSYPLGNEQFF.

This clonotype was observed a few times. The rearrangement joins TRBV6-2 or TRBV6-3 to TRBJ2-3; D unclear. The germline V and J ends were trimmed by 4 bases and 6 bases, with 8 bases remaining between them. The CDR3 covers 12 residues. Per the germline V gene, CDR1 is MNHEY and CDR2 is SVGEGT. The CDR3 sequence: CASSWIADTQYF. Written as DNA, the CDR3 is TGTGCCAGCAGTTGGATCGCGGATACGCAGTATTTT.

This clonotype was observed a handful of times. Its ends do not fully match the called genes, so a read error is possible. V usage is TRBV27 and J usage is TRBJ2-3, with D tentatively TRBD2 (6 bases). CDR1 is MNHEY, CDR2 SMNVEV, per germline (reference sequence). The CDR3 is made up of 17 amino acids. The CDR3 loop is CASSFESGGVFTDAQYF. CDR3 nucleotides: TGTGCCAGCAGTTTCGAGAGTGGCGGGGTCTTCACAGATGCGCAGTATTTT.

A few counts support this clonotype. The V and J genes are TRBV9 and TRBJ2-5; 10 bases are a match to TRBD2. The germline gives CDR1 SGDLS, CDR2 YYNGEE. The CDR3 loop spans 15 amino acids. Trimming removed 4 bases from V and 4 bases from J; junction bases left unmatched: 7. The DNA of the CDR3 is TGTGCCAGCAGCCCCACCGGGACTAGCGTAGAGACCCAGTACTTC. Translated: CASSPTGTSVETQYF. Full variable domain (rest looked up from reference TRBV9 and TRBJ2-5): DSGVTQTPKHLITATGQRVTLRCSPRSGDLSVYWYQQSLDQGLQFLIQYYNGEERAKGNILERFSAQQFPDLHSELNLSSLELGDSALYFCASSPTGTSVETQYFGPGTRLLVL.

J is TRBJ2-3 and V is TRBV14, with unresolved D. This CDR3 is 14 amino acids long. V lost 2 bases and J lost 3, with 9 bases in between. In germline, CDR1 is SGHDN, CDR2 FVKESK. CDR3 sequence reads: CASSQLVSTDTQYF. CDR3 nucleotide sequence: TGTGCCAGCAGCCAATTGGTTTCGACAGATACGCAGTATTTT.

CDR3 sequence reads: CATSDPRDRGPRGYTF. The CDR3 nucleotides are TGTGCCACCAGTGACCCAAGGGACAGGGGGCCGAGAGGCTACACCTTC. The chain has TRBV24-1 and TRBJ1-2; the match to TRBD1 covers 12 bases. The CDR3 has 16 amino acids. The ends lost 4 bases at V and 8 bases at J; junction bases unmatched: 10. The germline CDR1 and CDR2 sequences are KGHDR and SFDVKD.

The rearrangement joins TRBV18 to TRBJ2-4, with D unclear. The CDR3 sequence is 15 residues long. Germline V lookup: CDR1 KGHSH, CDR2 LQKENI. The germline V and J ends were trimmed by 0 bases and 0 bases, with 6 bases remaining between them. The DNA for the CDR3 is TGTGCCAGCTCACCACCGGCTGAAGCCAAAAACATTCAGTACTTC. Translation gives CASSPPAEAKNIQYF.

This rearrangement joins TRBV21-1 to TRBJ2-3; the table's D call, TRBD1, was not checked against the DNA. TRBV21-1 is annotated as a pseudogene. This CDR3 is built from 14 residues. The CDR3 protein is CASSKVPMGGEQYF. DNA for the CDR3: TGTGCCAGCAGCAAAGTCCCAATGGGGGGAGAGCAGTATTTT.

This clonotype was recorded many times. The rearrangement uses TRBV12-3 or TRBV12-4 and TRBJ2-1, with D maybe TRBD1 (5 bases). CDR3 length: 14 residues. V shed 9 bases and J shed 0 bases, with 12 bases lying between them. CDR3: CASQQVRSYNEQFF. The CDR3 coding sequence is TGTGCCAGTCAACAGGTCCGCTCCTACAATGAGCAGTTCTTC.

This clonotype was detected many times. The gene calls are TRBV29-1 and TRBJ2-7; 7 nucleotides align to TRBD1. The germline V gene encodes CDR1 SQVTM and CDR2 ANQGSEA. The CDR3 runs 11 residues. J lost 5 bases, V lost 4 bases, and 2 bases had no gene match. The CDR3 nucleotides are TGCAGCGTTGCCGACAGGGACGAGCAGTACTTC. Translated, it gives CSVADRDEQYF.

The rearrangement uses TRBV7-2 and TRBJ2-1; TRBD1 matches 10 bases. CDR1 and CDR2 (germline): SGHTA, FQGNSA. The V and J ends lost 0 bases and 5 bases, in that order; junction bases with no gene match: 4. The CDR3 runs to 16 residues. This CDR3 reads CASSLAGTGVDNEQFF. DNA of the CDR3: TGTGCCAGCAGCTTAGCCGGGACAGGGGTGGACAATGAGCAGTTCTTC. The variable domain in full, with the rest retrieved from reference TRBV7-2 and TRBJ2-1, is GAGVSQSPSNKVTEKGKDVELRCDPISGHTALYWYRQSLGQGLEFLIYFQGNSAPDKSGLPSDRFSAERTGGSVSTLTIQRTQQEDSAVYLCASSLAGTGVDNEQFFGPGTRLTVL.

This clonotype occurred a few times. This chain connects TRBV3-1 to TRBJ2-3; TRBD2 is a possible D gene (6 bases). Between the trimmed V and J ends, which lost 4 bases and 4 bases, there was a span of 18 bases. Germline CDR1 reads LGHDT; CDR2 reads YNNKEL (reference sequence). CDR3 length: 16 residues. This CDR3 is CASSRTTTRAPDTQYF. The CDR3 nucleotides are TGTGCCAGCAGCCGCACAACGACTAGAGCCCCAGATACGCAGTATTTT.

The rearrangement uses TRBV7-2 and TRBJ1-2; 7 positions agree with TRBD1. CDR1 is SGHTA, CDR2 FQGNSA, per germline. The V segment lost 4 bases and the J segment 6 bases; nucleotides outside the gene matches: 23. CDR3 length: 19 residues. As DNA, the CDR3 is TGTGCCAGCAGCTATTATGCCGGGGGACAGCAATCTTGGAGTAATGGCTACACCTTC. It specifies CASSYYAGGQQSWSNGYTF.

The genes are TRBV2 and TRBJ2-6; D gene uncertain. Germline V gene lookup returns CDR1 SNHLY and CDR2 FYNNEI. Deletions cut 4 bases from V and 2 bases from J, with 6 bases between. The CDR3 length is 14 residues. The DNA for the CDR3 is TGTGCCAGCAGTGGCAGCGCTGGGGCCAACGTCCTGACTTTC. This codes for CASSGSAGANVLTF.

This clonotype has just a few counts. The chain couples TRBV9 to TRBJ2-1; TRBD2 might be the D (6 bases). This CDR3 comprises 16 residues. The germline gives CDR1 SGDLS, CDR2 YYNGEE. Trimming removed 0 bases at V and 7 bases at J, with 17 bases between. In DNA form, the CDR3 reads TGTGCCAGCAGCGTAGGATTTCCGGGAGAGGTAAATGAGCAGTTCTTC. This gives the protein CASSVGFPGEVNEQFF.

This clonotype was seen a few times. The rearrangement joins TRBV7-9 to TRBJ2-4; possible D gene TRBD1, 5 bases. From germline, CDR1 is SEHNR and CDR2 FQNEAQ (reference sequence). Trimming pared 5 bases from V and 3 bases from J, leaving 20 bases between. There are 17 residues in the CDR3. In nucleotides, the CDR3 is TGTGCCAGCAGCGCTGCAGGGATCGTTTGGGACAAAAACATTCAGTACTTC. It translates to CASSAAGIVWDKNIQYF.

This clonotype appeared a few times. The CDR3 nucleotides are TGTGCCAGCAGCTTAACGCTTGGGCAGTTCTTC. It translates to CASSLTLGQFF. This chain joins TRBV7-2 and TRBJ2-1; no firm D call. The CDR3 runs 11 residues. Germline lookup yields CDR1 SGHTA and CDR2 FQGNSA. The V and J ends lost 2 bases and 12 bases respectively, with 8 bases between them.

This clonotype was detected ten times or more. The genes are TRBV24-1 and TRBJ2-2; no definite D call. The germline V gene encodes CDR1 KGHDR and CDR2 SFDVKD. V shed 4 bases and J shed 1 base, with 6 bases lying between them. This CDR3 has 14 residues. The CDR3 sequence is CATSDNMNTGELFF. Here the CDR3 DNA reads TGTGCCACCAGTGACAACATGAACACCGGGGAGCTGTTTTTT.

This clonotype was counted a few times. The CDR3 loop reads CASRAGTSNQPQHF. CDR3 in DNA: TGTGCCTCGAGGGCCGGGACATCCAATCAGCCCCAGCATTTT. The V call is TRBV27, the J call TRBJ1-5; TRBD1 is a possible D gene (6 bases). CDR1 and CDR2 (germline): MNHEY, SMNVEV (reference sequence). This CDR3 contains 14 residues. V lost 11 bases and J 3 bases, leaving 17 bases between the germline ends.